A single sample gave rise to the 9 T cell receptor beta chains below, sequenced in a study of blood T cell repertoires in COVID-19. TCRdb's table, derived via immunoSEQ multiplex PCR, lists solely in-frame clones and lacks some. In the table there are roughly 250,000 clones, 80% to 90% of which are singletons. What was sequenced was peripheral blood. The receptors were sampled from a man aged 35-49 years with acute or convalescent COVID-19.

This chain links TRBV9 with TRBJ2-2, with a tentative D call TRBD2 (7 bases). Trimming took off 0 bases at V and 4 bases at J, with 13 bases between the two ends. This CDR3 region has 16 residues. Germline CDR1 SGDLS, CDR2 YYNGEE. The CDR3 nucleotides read TGTGCCAGCAGCGTAGGGTGGGGGGGCCCCACCGGGGAGCTGTTTTTT. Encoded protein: CASSVGWGGPTGELFF.

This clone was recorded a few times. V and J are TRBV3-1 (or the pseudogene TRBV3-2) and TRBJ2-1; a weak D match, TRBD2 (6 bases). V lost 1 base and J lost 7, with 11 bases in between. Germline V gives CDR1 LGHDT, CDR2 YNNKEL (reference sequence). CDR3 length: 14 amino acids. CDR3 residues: CASSQGGGWNEQFF. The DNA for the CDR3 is TGTGCCAGCAGCCAAGGCGGAGGGTGGAATGAGCAGTTCTTC.

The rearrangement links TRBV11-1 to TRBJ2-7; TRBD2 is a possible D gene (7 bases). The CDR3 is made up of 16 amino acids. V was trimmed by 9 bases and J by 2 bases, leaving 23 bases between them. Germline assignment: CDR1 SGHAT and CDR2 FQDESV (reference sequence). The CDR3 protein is CASSHGGGAIAYEQYF. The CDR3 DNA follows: TGTGCCAGTAGCCATGGAGGGGGGGCGATAGCCTACGAGCAGTACTTC.

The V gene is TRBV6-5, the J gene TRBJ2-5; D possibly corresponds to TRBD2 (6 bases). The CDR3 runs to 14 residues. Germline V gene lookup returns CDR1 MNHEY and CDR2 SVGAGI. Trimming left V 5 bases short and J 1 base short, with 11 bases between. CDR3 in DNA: TGTGCCAGCAGTATTCGGGGGTTCCAAGAGACCCAGTACTTC. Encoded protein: CASSIRGFQETQYF.

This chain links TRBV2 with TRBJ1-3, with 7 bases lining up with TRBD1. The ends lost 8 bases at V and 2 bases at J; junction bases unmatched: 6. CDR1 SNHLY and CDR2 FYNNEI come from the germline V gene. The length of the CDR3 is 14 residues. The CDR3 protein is CASGQQGTGNTIYF. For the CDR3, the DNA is TGTGCCAGCGGGCAACAGGGGACTGGAAACACCATATATTTT.

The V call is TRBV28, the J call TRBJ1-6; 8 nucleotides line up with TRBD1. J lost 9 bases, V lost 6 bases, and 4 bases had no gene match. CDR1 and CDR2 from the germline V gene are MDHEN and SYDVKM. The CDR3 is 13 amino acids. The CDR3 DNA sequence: TGTGCCAGCAGGACAGGGGTTATTTCACCCCTCCACTTT. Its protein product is CASRTGVISPLHF.

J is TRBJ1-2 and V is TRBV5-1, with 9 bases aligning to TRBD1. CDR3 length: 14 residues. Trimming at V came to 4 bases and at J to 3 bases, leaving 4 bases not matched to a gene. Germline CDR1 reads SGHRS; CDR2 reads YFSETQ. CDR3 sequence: CASSAGQGDYGYTF. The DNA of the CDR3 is TGCGCCAGCAGCGCGGGACAGGGCGACTATGGCTACACCTTC.

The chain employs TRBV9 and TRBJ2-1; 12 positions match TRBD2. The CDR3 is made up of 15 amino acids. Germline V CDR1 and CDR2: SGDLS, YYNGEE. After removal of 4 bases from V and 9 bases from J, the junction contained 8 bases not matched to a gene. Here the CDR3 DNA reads TGTGCCAGCAGCCCCCGCCTAGCGGGGGGGCTTGAGCAGTTCTTC. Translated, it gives CASSPRLAGGLEQFF.

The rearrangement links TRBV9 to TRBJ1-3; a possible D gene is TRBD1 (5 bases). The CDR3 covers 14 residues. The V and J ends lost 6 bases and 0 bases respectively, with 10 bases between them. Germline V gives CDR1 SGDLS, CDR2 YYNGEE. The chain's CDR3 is CASTRGNSGNTIYF. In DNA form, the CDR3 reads TGTGCCAGCACCCGGGGGAACTCTGGAAACACCATATATTTT.